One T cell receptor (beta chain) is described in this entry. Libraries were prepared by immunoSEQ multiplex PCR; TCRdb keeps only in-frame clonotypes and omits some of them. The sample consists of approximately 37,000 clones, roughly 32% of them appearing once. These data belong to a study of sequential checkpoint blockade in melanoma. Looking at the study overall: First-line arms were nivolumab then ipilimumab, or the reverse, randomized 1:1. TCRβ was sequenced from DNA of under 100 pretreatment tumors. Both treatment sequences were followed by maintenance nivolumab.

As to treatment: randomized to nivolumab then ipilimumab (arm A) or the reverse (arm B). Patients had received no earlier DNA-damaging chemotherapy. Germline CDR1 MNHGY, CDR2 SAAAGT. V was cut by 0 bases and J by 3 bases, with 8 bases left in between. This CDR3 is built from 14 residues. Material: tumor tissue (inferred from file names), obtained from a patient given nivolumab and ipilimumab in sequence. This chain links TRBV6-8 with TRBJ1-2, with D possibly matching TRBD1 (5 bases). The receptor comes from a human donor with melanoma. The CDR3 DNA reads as TGTGCCAGCAGTTACTCGCCCAGGGACTATGGCTACACCTTC. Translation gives CASSYSPRDYGYTF.